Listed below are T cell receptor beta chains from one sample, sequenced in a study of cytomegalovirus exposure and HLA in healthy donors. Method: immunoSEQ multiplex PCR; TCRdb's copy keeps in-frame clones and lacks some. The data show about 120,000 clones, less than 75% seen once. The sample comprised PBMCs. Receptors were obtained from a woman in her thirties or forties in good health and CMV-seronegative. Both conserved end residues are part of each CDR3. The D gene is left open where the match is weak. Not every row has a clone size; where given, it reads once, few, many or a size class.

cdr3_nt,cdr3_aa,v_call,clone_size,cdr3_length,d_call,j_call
TGTGCCAGCAGCTTCCCCAGCGGGGCCAACTACAATGAGCAGTTCTTC,CASSFPSGANYNEQFF,TRBV5-4,-,16,TRBD2,TRBJ2-1
TGTGCCAGCAGCCAAGAAGCTAGCGGATCCCCGGGTAGCACAGATACGCAGTATTTT,CASSQEASGSPGSTDTQYF,TRBV4-2,few,19,TRBD2,TRBJ2-3
TGTGCCAGCAGCCCTACCCTGGGACAGCCGCGCGGGAATGAGCAGTTCTTC,CASSPTLGQPRGNEQFF,TRBV7-7,-,17,TRBD1,TRBJ2-1
TGTGCCAGTAGTATTTTCGGGAACACTGAAGCTTTCTTT,CASSIFGNTEAFF,TRBV19,-,13,-,TRBJ1-1
TGTGCCAGCAGGCCCGTCGGGGTTGGGGAGCAGTACTTC,CASRPVGVGEQYF,TRBV2,-,13,-,TRBJ2-7
TGTGCCAGCAGCAGGACTAGCGGGGATACAGATACGCAGTATTTT,CASSRTSGDTDTQYF,TRBV7-9,-,15,TRBD2,TRBJ2-3
TGTGCCAGCAGTCTCGGGGCCAGGGGCTCTGGAAACACCATATATTTT,CASSLGARGSGNTIYF,TRBV2,-,16,-,TRBJ1-3
TGCGCCAGCAGCTTGGCAGCGGGGGGGCTCGGGGCCAACGTCCTGACTTTC,CASSLAAGGLGANVLTF,TRBV5-1,-,17,TRBD2,TRBJ2-6
TGTGCCAGCAGCCCCGGACAGGGAAGGACTGAAGCTTTCTTT,CASSPGQGRTEAFF,TRBV7-3,once,14,TRBD1,TRBJ1-1
TGTGCCAGTAGTATGGGGTGGGTGAGGGACGGGGGCCAAGAGACCCAGTACTTC,CASSMGWVRDGGQETQYF,TRBV19,-,18,-,TRBJ2-5
TGTGCCAGCAGAGCTTCCACTTCGGGGGTCGCTGGGCAGTTCTTC,CASRASTSGVAGQFF,TRBV2,-,15,-,TRBJ2-1
TGCGCCAGCAGCTGGGGGCGGGGGGGCGTAGAGACCCAGTACTTC,CASSWGRGGVETQYF,TRBV4-1,-,15,TRBD2,TRBJ2-5
TGTGCCAGCAGTTACCCGGACCCAGGGTCCCAGCATTTT,CASSYPDPGSQHF,TRBV6-5,-,13,-,TRBJ1-5
TGTGCCAGCAGTTACCAGGGCCTCACAGATACGCAGTATTTT,CASSYQGLTDTQYF,TRBV6-5,-,14,-,TRBJ2-3
TGTGCCAGTAGCCTCCCGGGGGGGCCATACAATGAGCAGTTCTTC,CASSLPGGPYNEQFF,TRBV19,few,15,TRBD2,TRBJ2-1
TGTGCCATCAGCCCATCGCGGGACCTTGTAGGTGGCTACACCTTC,CAISPSRDLVGGYTF,TRBV10-3,-,15,-,TRBJ1-2
TGTGCCAGCAGTTACCATCGGGGGATGGGCACAGATACGCAGTATTTT,CASSYHRGMGTDTQYF,TRBV6-5,once,16,-,TRBJ2-3
TGTGCCAGCAGCAAACACAGGGGCGAGAACACTGAAGCTTTCTTT,CASSKHRGENTEAFF,TRBV7-6,-,15,TRBD1,TRBJ1-1
TGTGCCAGCAGCTTAGGACCGGGGGAGACCCAGTACTTC,CASSLGPGETQYF,TRBV7-2,once,13,-,TRBJ2-5
TGCGCCAGCAGCAAGGGACTAGCGGGAGGGCGTACAGATACGCAGTATTTT,CASSKGLAGGRTDTQYF,TRBV5-1,-,17,TRBD2,TRBJ2-3
TGTGCCATCAGTGACCTATTGACAGGGAGTTATGGCTACACCTTC,CAISDLLTGSYGYTF,TRBV10-3,-,15,TRBD1,TRBJ1-2
TGTGCCAGCAGCCAAGAGTCCCGGCGGGAGCAGTACTTC,CASSQESRREQYF,TRBV7-2,-,13,-,TRBJ2-7
TGTGCCAGCAGCTTAGAAGCCCGGACAGATAATTCACCCCTCCACTTT,CASSLEARTDNSPLHF,TRBV7-6,-,16,-,TRBJ1-6
TGCGCCAGCAGCCCCGGGACAGCGGCAACTAATGAAAAACTGTTTTTT,CASSPGTAATNEKLFF,TRBV5-1,-,16,TRBD1,TRBJ1-4
TGTGCCAGCAGCTCTAGCTCCTACAATGAGCAGTTCTTC,CASSSSSYNEQFF,TRBV14,-,13,-,TRBJ2-1
TGTGCCAGCGGTAGGACTAGCGGGTACACCGGGGAGCTGTTTTTT,CASGRTSGYTGELFF,TRBV6-1,few,15,TRBD2,TRBJ2-2
TGTGCCTGGAGTCCGGGACAGACCTACGAGCAGTACTTC,CAWSPGQTYEQYF,TRBV30,-,13,TRBD1,TRBJ2-7
TGTGCCAGCAGTGAGGAACGACTAGGCCTCTACGAGCAGTACTTC,CASSEERLGLYEQYF,TRBV2,-,15,-,TRBJ2-7
TGCGCCAGCAGTCAATCTATGGGACACCCGAGGGGCGAGCAGTACTTC,CASSQSMGHPRGEQYF,TRBV23-1,-,16,-,TRBJ2-7
TGTGCCAGCAGCGTAGCGGGGGGCGCGGGCTATGGCTACACCTTC,CASSVAGGAGYGYTF,TRBV9,-,15,-,TRBJ1-2
TGTGCCAGCAGCCTCACAGGGGACCTACGCGGCGAGCAGTACTTC,CASSLTGDLRGEQYF,TRBV6-5,-,15,TRBD1,TRBJ2-7
TGTGCCAGCAGCCCTAACACCGGGGAGCTGTTTTTT,CASSPNTGELFF,TRBV7-9,-,12,-,TRBJ2-2
TGTGCCAGCAGCCCAGGACAGGGAGTTAACTATGGCTACACCTTC,CASSPGQGVNYGYTF,TRBV5-4,-,15,TRBD1,TRBJ1-2
TGCGCCAGCAGCCAGGCGGACAGCCTTTGGACCGGGGAGCTGTTTTTT,CASSQADSLWTGELFF,TRBV4-3,-,16,-,TRBJ2-2
TGCGCCAGCAGGTCGATTTACAGGGGAAAGGGCTCCTACGAGCAGTACTTC,CASRSIYRGKGSYEQYF,TRBV5-1,-,17,TRBD1,TRBJ2-7
TGCGCCAGCAGCCAAGATAGGTCGGCAGGCCGTGATACGCAGTATTTT,CASSQDRSAGRDTQYF,TRBV4-3,-,16,-,TRBJ2-3
TGTGCCAGTAGTGGGTCGGCAGGGGGTCAGCCCCAGCATTTT,CASSGSAGGQPQHF,TRBV19,-,14,TRBD1,TRBJ1-5
TGTGCCAGCTCACCCGACAGGACCTATGGCTACAGCACCTTC,CASSPDRTYGYSTF,TRBV18,-,14,-,TRBJ1-2
TGTGCCAGCAGCTTGGTGTCCGTCTCCTATAATTCACCCCTCCACTTT,CASSLVSVSYNSPLHF,TRBV5-6,-,16,-,TRBJ1-6
TGTGCCAGCACCCCCAGGGGCCAGATCTCCTACGAGCAGTACTTC,CASTPRGQISYEQYF,TRBV11-2,-,15,-,TRBJ2-7
TGTGCTAGTGGTTTGATGGCTAGCGGGACCCAGTACTTC,CASGLMASGTQYF,TRBV12-5,-,13,TRBD2,TRBJ2-5
TGTGCCAGCAGCCAAGCGAGCGGGGCCAACGGCCTGACTTTC,CASSQASGANGLTF,TRBV14,-,14,TRBD2,TRBJ2-6
TGTGCCAGCAGTTCGATGCAGGGCTATGAGCAGTTCTTC,CASSSMQGYEQFF,TRBV28,-,13,-,TRBJ2-1
TGTGCCAGTAGTACCGCCGTGTTGAGGTTCAAGTCGGTCCAGCATTTT,CASSTAVLRFKSVQHF,TRBV19,-,16,-,TRBJ1-5
TGTGCCAGCAGCAGACTAGCGCTTCACAATGAGCAGTTCTTC,CASSRLALHNEQFF,TRBV6-5,few,14,TRBD2,TRBJ2-1
TGTGCCAGCAGCTTAGACGGGGGGATCAATGAGCAGTTCTTC,CASSLDGGINEQFF,TRBV7-7,few,14,TRBD2,TRBJ2-1
TGTGCCAGCAGCCTGCAGGGACAAAAGGCTTTCTTT,CASSLQGQKAFF,TRBV5-5,-,12,-,TRBJ1-1
TGTGCCAGCAGCTTGGGACTCCATAGCTCCTACGAGCAGTACTTC,CASSLGLHSSYEQYF,TRBV5-4,-,15,-,TRBJ2-7
TGTGCCAGCAGCTTAGTAGACTATGGCTACACCTTC,CASSLVDYGYTF,TRBV7-2,-,12,-,TRBJ1-2